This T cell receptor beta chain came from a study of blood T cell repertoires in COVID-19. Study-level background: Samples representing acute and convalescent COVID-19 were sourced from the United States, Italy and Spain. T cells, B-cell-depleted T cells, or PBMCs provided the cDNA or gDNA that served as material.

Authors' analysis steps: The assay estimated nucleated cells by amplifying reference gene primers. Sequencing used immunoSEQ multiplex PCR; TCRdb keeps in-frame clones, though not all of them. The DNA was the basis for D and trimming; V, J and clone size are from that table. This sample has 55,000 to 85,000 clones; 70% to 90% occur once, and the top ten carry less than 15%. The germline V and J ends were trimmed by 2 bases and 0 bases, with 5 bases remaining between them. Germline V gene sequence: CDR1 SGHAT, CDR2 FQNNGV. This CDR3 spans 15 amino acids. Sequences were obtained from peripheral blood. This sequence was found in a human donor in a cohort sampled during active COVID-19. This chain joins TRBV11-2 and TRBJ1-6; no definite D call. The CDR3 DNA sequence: TGTGCCAGCAGCTTACACAGCTCCTATAATTCACCCCTCCACTTT. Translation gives CASSLHSSYNSPLHF.